The clone carrying this T cell receptor beta chain was observed at least ten times. Its antigen remains unidentified. The data belong to a study of T cells in Graves' hyperthyroidism and ophthalmopathy. Study-wide findings and caveats: The blood repertoire included most of the expanded thyroid clonotypes above 0.001.

RNA transcripts gave rise to amplified TCR beta CDR3 regions. Primed by the HTBI set, a first-round RT-PCR was run on the TCR CDR3. From the multiplex PCR reads, TCRdb called clonotypes with MiXCR, one entry per CDR3 protein. This table holds around 520,000 distinct CDR3 sequences, 13% to 15% found once. The CDR3 has 15 amino acids. Trimming stripped 2 bases from V and 8 bases from J, with 16 bases between. CDR1 and CDR2 from the germline V gene are ENHRY and SYGVKD. This TCR was sampled from a woman aged 18-35 years with Graves' hyperthyroidism. The sample was blood. V gene TRBV10-3 combines with J gene TRBJ2-1, with TRBD2 as a possible D gene (5 bases). The CDR3 sequence: CAISEVGSARHEQFF. Here the CDR3 DNA reads TGTGCCATCAGTGAGGTGGGTAGCGCCAGGCATGAGCAGTTCTTC.